A single sample gave rise to the 23 T cell receptor beta chains below, sequenced in a study of blood T cell repertoires in COVID-19. Here immunoSEQ multiplex PCR was the method, and the copy in TCRdb shows in-frame clones only, minus some. The repertoire holds some 250,000 clones, about 85% seen once, with 7.5% to 9% in the top ten. Sequenced material: peripheral blood. These receptors all stem from a woman older than 75 with acute or convalescent COVID-19.

This chain joins TRBV14 and TRBJ2-5; D is perhaps TRBD1 (6 bases). CDR3 length: 15 amino acids. CDR1 SGHDN and CDR2 FVKESK come from the germline V gene. Deletions cut 2 bases from V and 5 bases from J, with 15 bases between. This CDR3 is CASSQRGTGLETQYF. CDR3 nucleotide sequence: TGTGCCAGCAGCCAAAGGGGAACAGGGCTGGAGACCCAGTACTTC.

This chain connects TRBV5-1 to TRBJ2-2; D is perhaps TRBD2 (6 bases). The germline V gene has CDR1 SGHRS and CDR2 YFSETQ. CDR3 length: 14 residues. The germline V and J ends were trimmed by 7 bases and 2 bases, with 12 bases remaining between them. DNA of the CDR3: TGCGCCAGCTCCGGGGACTCTAACACCGGGGAGCTGTTTTTT. As protein: CASSGDSNTGELFF.

CDR3 DNA: TGTGCCAGCAGTTTAGGGACAGGGATGGTCTCACCCCTCCACTTT. It is translated as CASSLGTGMVSPLHF. V and J are TRBV27 and TRBJ1-6; 9 bases align to TRBD1. CDR3 length equals 15 residues. Germline trimming cut 2 bases from V and 10 bases from J; bases unmatched to any gene: 6. Germline V lookup: CDR1 MNHEY, CDR2 SMNVEV (reference sequence).

The rearrangement joins TRBV7-2 to TRBJ1-5, with D maybe TRBD1 (5 bases). Germline V lookup: CDR1 SGHTA, CDR2 FQGNSA. V was cut by 1 base and J by 4 bases, with 11 bases left in between. The CDR3 length is 15 residues. In DNA form, the CDR3 reads TGTGCCAGCAGCTTAGTCGGACAAATGAATCAGCCCCAGCATTTT. This sequence encodes CASSLVGQMNQPQHF.

This CDR3 is CASKMFAGGNTGELFF. Written as DNA, the CDR3 is TGTGCCAGCAAGATGTTCGCAGGGGGCAACACCGGGGAGCTGTTTTTT. The chain joins TRBV4-2 to TRBJ2-2, with 8 bases fitting TRBD1. J gave up 2 bases and V 7 bases, and 9 bases lay outside the gene matches. The germline CDR1 and CDR2 sequences are LGHNA and YNFKEQ. CDR3 length: 16 residues.

This clone was detected only once. The chain combines TRBV10-3 with TRBJ2-5; 7 bases map to TRBD1. Germline V gene lookup returns CDR1 ENHRY and CDR2 SYGVKD. The CDR3 runs to 13 residues. V gave up 10 bases and J gave up 5 bases; unmatched junction bases: 10. Here the CDR3 reads CATLGQSGETQYF. CDR3 in DNA: TGTGCCACTTTGGGACAGAGTGGCGAGACCCAGTACTTC.

The chain uses TRBV2 and TRBJ1-5, with 7 bases that match TRBD1. The CDR3 loop spans 16 amino acids. Germline CDR1 is SNHLY and CDR2 is FYNNEI. Trimming took 4 bases from V and 0 from J; bases not matched to a gene: 6. The CDR3 spells CASSGGQSYSNQPQHF. In DNA, the CDR3 is TGTGCCAGCAGTGGGGGACAGTCATATAGCAATCAGCCCCAGCATTTT.

J is TRBJ1-5 and V is TRBV2; the D is unclear. Trimming took off 8 bases at V and 0 bases at J, with 8 bases between the two ends. The CDR3 spans 13 residues. The germline V gene encodes CDR1 SNHLY and CDR2 FYNNEI. CDR3 DNA: TGTGCCAGCCATTACAGTAGCAATCAGCCCCAGCATTTT. Protein sequence: CASHYSSNQPQHF. Based on the CDR3 plus reference TRBV2 and TRBJ1-5, the full variable domain is EPEVTQTPSHQVTQMGQEVILRCVPISNHLYFYWYRQILGQKVEFLVSFYNNEISEKSEIFDDQFSVERPDGSNFTLKIRSTKLEDSAMYFCASHYSSNQPQHFGDGTRLSIL.

The chain recombines TRBV5-5 with TRBJ1-4; possible D gene TRBD1, 6 bases. CDR3 size: 14 residues. Germline V gene data show CDR1 as SGHKS and CDR2 as YYEKEE (reference sequence). V lost 4 bases and J 5 bases, leaving 12 bases between the germline ends. CDR3: CASSLWTVNEKLFF. CDR3 in DNA: TGTGCCAGCAGCCTATGGACAGTCAATGAAAAACTGTTTTTT.

The chain is built from TRBV29-1 and TRBJ1-4; 10 bases match TRBD1. The CDR3 has 13 amino acids. Germline V CDR1 and CDR2: SQVTM, ANQGSEA. The V and J ends lost 3 bases and 5 bases, in that order; junction bases with no gene match: 0. CDR3 DNA: TGCAGCGTTGAGGGACAGGGGAATGAAAAACTGTTTTTT. This sequence encodes CSVEGQGNEKLFF.

In its sample, this clone was seen a few times. The V and J genes are TRBV15 and TRBJ1-2; 8 nucleotides align to TRBD1. CDR3 length equals 15 residues. Per the germline V gene, CDR1 is LNHNV and CDR2 is YYDKDF (reference sequence). The junction had 6 bases not matched to a gene; V was cut back by 1 base and J by 5 bases. CDR3 nucleotides: TGTGCCACCAGCAGAGGGGGACAGGAGCAATATGGCTACACCTTC. It codes for CATSRGGQEQYGYTF.

This chain links TRBV9 with TRBJ1-3, with no clear D. The CDR3 consists of 15 residues. The germline V gene has CDR1 SGDLS and CDR2 YYNGEE. Between the trimmed V and J ends, which lost 0 bases and 2 bases, there was a span of 9 bases. DNA for the CDR3: TGTGCCAGCAGCGTAGATCCGGGTACTGGAAACACCATATATTTT. Translating it yields CASSVDPGTGNTIYF.

The chain employs TRBV5-5 and TRBJ2-3, with 8 bases identical to TRBD2. CDR1 is SGHKS, CDR2 YYEKEE, per germline (reference sequence). The ends lost 2 bases at V and 4 bases at J; junction bases unmatched: 6. The CDR3 totals 15 residues. CDR3 sequence reads: CASSLWAGGADTQYF. The CDR3 DNA follows: TGTGCCAGCAGCTTATGGGCGGGGGGCGCAGATACGCAGTATTTT.

The V gene is TRBV5-1, the J gene TRBJ1-4; 9 bases are shared with TRBD1. CDR3 length: 16 amino acids. Germline trimming cut 0 bases from V and 6 bases from J; bases unmatched to any gene: 6. Germline CDR1 reads SGHRS; CDR2 reads YFSETQ. The CDR3 DNA is TGCGCCAGCAGCTTGGGACCACAGGGGGCAGATGAAAAACTGTTTTTT. Its translation: CASSLGPQGADEKLFF.

Only one count was recorded for this clone. The CDR3 region is CASSVGGGGQETQYF. CDR3 DNA: TGTGCCAGCAGCGTAGGTGGGGGGGGGCAAGAGACCCAGTACTTC. The chain employs TRBV9 and TRBJ2-5, with 7 nucleotides matching TRBD2. V trimming: 0 bases; J trimming: 2 bases; junction bases outside the gene matches: 4. Germline values: CDR1 SGDLS, CDR2 YYNGEE. This CDR3 spans 15 amino acids.

The chain has TRBV7-2 and TRBJ2-7; 11 bases are a match to TRBD2. The CDR3 has 16 residues. Germline CDR1 SGHTA, CDR2 FQGNSA. The V segment lost 0 bases and the J segment 3 bases; nucleotides outside the gene matches: 4. The chain's CDR3 is CASSLALAGGNYEQYF. DNA of the CDR3: TGTGCCAGCAGCTTAGCCCTAGCGGGGGGCAACTACGAGCAGTACTTC.

This chain uses TRBV6-5 with TRBJ1-5; 8 bases agree with TRBD1. The J segment lost 7 bases and the V segment lost 6 bases, leaving 5 bases of the junction unmatched. Germline CDR1 MNHEY, CDR2 SVGAGI. The CDR3 length is 13 residues. DNA for the CDR3: TGTGCCAGCAGCCAGGGGGCGAACCAGCCCCAGCATTTT. Translated: CASSQGANQPQHF.

The gene calls are TRBV19 and TRBJ2-1; D unresolved. CDR3 length equals 14 residues. CDR1 is LNHDA, CDR2 SQIVND, per germline (reference sequence). V was clipped by 1 base and J by 5 bases, with 9 bases between them. CDR3 in DNA: TGTGCCAGTAGTATAGGGAACAGTAACAATGAGCAGTTCTTC. Its protein product is CASSIGNSNNEQFF.

The CDR3 nucleotides read TGTGCCAGCAGCTTTGAACCGACAGGGCGGAACACTGAAGCTTTCTTT. It yields the protein CASSFEPTGRNTEAFF. The rearrangement links TRBV7-2 to TRBJ1-1; 7 bases agree with TRBD1. V trimming: 3 bases; J trimming: 1 base; junction bases outside the gene matches: 8. Germline V CDR1 and CDR2: SGHTA, FQGNSA. CDR3 length: 16 residues.

This chain joins TRBV3-1 (or the pseudogene TRBV3-2) and TRBJ2-2; D is possibly TRBD1 (6 bases). The CDR3 totals 15 residues. Germline lookup yields CDR1 LGHDT and CDR2 YNNKEL (reference sequence). The V and J ends lost 2 bases and 7 bases respectively, with 14 bases between them. The CDR3 region is CASSQITGIDGELFF. The CDR3 region has the DNA TGTGCCAGCAGCCAAATTACAGGGATAGACGGGGAGCTGTTTTTT.

The V call is TRBV7-2, the J call TRBJ2-7, with TRBD1 identical over 9 bases. This CDR3 spans 16 amino acids. J gave up 2 bases and V 2 bases, and 7 bases lay outside the gene matches. From germline, CDR1 is SGHTA and CDR2 FQGNSA. CDR3 amino acids: CASSLMGTGNTYEQYF. The CDR3 DNA reads as TGTGCCAGCAGCTTAATGGGGACAGGGAATACCTACGAGCAGTACTTC.

The genes are TRBV2 and TRBJ2-1; D remains unclear. V was clipped by 1 base and J by 8 bases, with 6 bases between them. The germline gives CDR1 SNHLY, CDR2 FYNNEI. The CDR3 has 12 amino acids. The CDR3 reads CASSEVGYEQFF. CDR3 in DNA: TGTGCCAGCAGTGAAGTCGGGTATGAGCAGTTCTTC.

V gene TRBV6-5 combines with J gene TRBJ1-2, with 10 bases that match TRBD1. This CDR3 has 16 amino acids. Germline CDR1 MNHEY, CDR2 SVGAGI. The V and J ends lost 2 bases and 8 bases, in that order; junction bases with no gene match: 11. Here the CDR3 DNA reads TGTGCCAGCAGTTACACGACAGGGGGCCTAGGAGGGGGCTACACCTTC. Protein product: CASSYTTGGLGGGYTF.